The following is a TCR beta chain sequence with its context. The antigen is undetermined. The sample comes from a study of brain T cells in children with intractable seizures. Only in-frame clones appear in the TCRdb table, and some are missing; sequencing was by immunoSEQ multiplex PCR. The sample includes about 120,000 clones, under 95% seen only once; the top ten take more than 3%. Study-wide results and limits: Viral specificity was inferred only from CDR3 similarity; HCMV serostatus was unknown.

This CDR3 spans 18 amino acids. CDR1 and CDR2 (germline): LGHDT, YNNKEL (reference sequence). V was shortened by 0 bases and J by 1 base, with 16 bases between the two germline ends. The specimen comprised peripheral blood, sampled at surgery. The chain uses TRBV3-1 (or the pseudogene TRBV3-2) and TRBJ2-1, with D perhaps matching TRBD2 (5 bases). The receptor was isolated from a boy under two years old with hemimegalencephaly and intractable seizures. CDR3 in DNA: TGTGCCAGCAGCCAAGAAGGTCCAGGACTTCGTTCCTACAATGAGCAGTTCTTC. As protein: CASSQEGPGLRSYNEQFF.